This T cell receptor (beta chain) was profiled in a study of identical twins. The CDR3 extends over 16 amino acids. CDR1 SGHRS and CDR2 YFSETQ come from the germline V gene. With respect to this clonotype: Its antigen is as yet unknown. Sequence at one end of the junction differs from germline and may be a read error.

Each CDR3 protein is one row after TCRdb ran MiXCR on the 5' RACE reads. The table shows about 570,000 distinct CDR3 sequences, with approximately 9.6% occurring only once. Study observations and caveats: Zero-insertion analyses could be partly confounded by invariant MAIT and iNKT cells.

A further study also used this sample, focusing on yellow fever vaccine responses in identical twins.

This receptor was identified in a young woman in good health. Sequencing used PBMCs. This chain connects TRBV5-1 to TRBJ2-1; possibly TRBD1 for D (5 bases). In DNA, the CDR3 is TGCGCCAGCATCTTGGGGCCAGCGCTCTCCTACAATGAGCAGTTCTTC. This translates into CASILGPALSYNEQFF.